The sequence of this TCR beta chain was determined in a study of cytomegalovirus exposure and HLA in healthy donors. The PCR had 60 Vbeta and 13 Jbeta primers. The table came from immunoSEQ multiplex PCR; TCRdb's copy has only in-frame clones and leaves some out. The sample lists about 130,000 clones; about 75% were seen once. Germline V gene lookup returns CDR1 SGHRS and CDR2 YFSETQ. V gave up 0 bases and J gave up 5 bases; unmatched junction bases: 7. The CDR3 contains 16 residues. The chain joins TRBV5-1 to TRBJ2-5; 10 bases line up with TRBD2. The sample was PBMCs. The clonotype was recovered from a woman in her thirties or forties in good health and CMV-seronegative. CDR3 in DNA: TGCGCCAGCAGCTTGGTTCCTAGCGGGGGTCTTGAGACCCAGTACTTC. It codes for CASSLVPSGGLETQYF.